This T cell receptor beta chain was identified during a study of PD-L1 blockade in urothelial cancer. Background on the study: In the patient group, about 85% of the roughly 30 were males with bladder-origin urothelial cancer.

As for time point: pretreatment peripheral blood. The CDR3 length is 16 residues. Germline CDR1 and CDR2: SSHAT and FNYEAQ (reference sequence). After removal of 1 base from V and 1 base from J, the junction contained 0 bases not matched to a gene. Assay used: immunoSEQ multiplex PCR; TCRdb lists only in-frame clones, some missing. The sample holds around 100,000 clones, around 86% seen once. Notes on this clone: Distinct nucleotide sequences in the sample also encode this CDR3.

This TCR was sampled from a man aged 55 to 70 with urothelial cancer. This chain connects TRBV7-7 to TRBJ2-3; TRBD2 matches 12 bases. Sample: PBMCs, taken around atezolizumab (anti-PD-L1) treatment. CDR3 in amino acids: CASSLGTSGGTDTQYF. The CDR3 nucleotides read TGTGCCAGCAGCTTAGGGACTAGCGGGGGCACAGATACGCAGTATTTT.